One and the same sample provided the 31 T cell receptor beta chains below, sequenced in a study of Ad26.COV2.S vaccination and SARS-CoV-2 variants. The assay was immunoSEQ multiplex PCR, and TCRdb's table has in-frame clones only and misses some. The sample holds about 350,000 clones, about 88% seen once. Regarding treatment: approximately 18 received Ad26.COV2.S at low or high dose, single or two shots; a few received placebo; per-sample allocation not given. Sampling was performed 63 days after the first vaccine or placebo injection. The specimen was peripheral blood, collected in a trial of Ad26.COV2.S vaccine versus placebo. These receptor sequences come from a person between 18 and 59 years old who received the Ad26.COV2.S COVID-19 vaccine or a placebo.

The DNA of the CDR3 is TGTGCCAGCAGTTCCCCGGGACAGGTTTACAATGAGCAGTTCTTC. Its translation: CASSSPGQVYNEQFF. The chain has TRBV6-5 and TRBJ2-1, with 8 bases aligning to TRBD1. V lost 4 bases, J lost 4 bases, and 6 bases stayed unmatched. Germline lookup yields CDR1 MNHEY and CDR2 SVGAGI. This CDR3 region has 15 residues.

The chain is built from TRBV9 and TRBJ2-1, with 7 bases identical to TRBD1. The V gene's germline CDR1 is SGDLS and CDR2 YYNGEE. This CDR3 region has 14 residues. V lost 1 base to trimming and J lost 5 bases; unmatched junction nucleotides: 3. The chain's CDR3 is CASSVWDSNNEQFF. For the CDR3, the DNA is TGTGCCAGCAGCGTATGGGACAGTAACAATGAGCAGTTCTTC. The whole variable domain, filled in from reference TRBV9 and TRBJ2-1, reads DSGVTQTPKHLITATGQRVTLRCSPRSGDLSVYWYQQSLDQGLQFLIQYYNGEERAKGNILERFSAQQFPDLHSELNLSSLELGDSALYFCASSVWDSNNEQFFGPGTRLTVL.

The chain uses TRBV28 and TRBJ1-2; TRBD1 agrees at 11 bases. V lost 6 bases and J lost 3; bases outside the gene matches: 3. Looked up from germline, CDR1 is MDHEN and CDR2 is SYDVKM. The CDR3 sequence is 14 residues long. CDR3: CASRRTGGDYGYTF. The CDR3, as DNA: TGTGCCAGCAGGCGGACAGGGGGCGACTATGGCTACACCTTC.

The CDR3 region has the DNA TGTGCCAGCAGTTTACCCGGAAGGACTAGCGGTGCAAGGGAGCAGTACTTC. Its protein is CASSLPGRTSGAREQYF. V gene TRBV28 combines with J gene TRBJ2-7, with 10 bases lining up with TRBD2. The CDR3 consists of 17 residues. V lost 2 bases and J lost 7; bases outside the gene matches: 14. The germline V gene has CDR1 MDHEN and CDR2 SYDVKM.

This chain uses TRBV4-1 with TRBJ1-1, with TRBD1 matching over 8 bases. The CDR3 has 15 amino acids. Germline V lookup: CDR1 MGHRA, CDR2 YSYEKL. With V trimmed by 1 base and J by 6 bases, 7 bases remained unmatched. The DNA for the CDR3 is TGCGCCAGCAGCCAAGCGTCGACAGGGGTGGCTGAAGCTTTCTTT. This encodes CASSQASTGVAEAFF.

The rearrangement uses TRBV25-1 and TRBJ2-1, with D tentatively TRBD2 (6 bases). Deletions cut 7 bases from V and 4 bases from J, with 14 bases between. The CDR3 is made up of 14 amino acids. Germline V gene data show CDR1 as MGHDK and CDR2 as SYGVNS. The CDR3 region has the DNA TGTGCCAGCACTGAGATTGGAGGGTACAATGAGCAGTTCTTC. Translated, it gives CASTEIGGYNEQFF.

The CDR3: CASSYGPLAFF. CDR3 sequence (DNA): TGTGCCAGCAGTTATGGCCCCCTCGCGTTCTTC. This chain links TRBV6-2 or TRBV6-3 with TRBJ2-1; D gene unclear. The CDR3 loop spans 11 amino acids. Germline V gene sequence: CDR1 MNHEY, CDR2 SVGEGT. Trimming pared 3 bases from V and 15 bases from J, leaving 12 bases between.

This chain connects TRBV6-5 to TRBJ2-7; 8 positions agree with TRBD2. The CDR3 has 14 residues. Germline values: CDR1 MNHEY, CDR2 SVGAGI. V shed 5 bases, J shed 0 bases, and the junction held 3 bases outside the gene matches. CDR3 DNA: TGTGCCAGCAGTCCCGGGACTAGCTCCTACGAGCAGTACTTC. Translation: CASSPGTSSYEQYF.

The chain joins TRBV4-1 to TRBJ2-1; 9 nucleotides agree with TRBD2. This CDR3 is 17 amino acids long. The ends lost 4 bases at V and 3 bases at J; junction bases unmatched: 10. Per the germline V gene, CDR1 is MGHRA and CDR2 is YSYEKL. CDR3 amino acids: CASSPSAGGTFYNEQFF. CDR3 DNA: TGCGCCAGCAGCCCCTCAGCGGGGGGTACGTTCTACAATGAGCAGTTCTTC.

The rearrangement uses TRBV4-3 and TRBJ2-1; TRBD2 is a possible D gene (7 bases). V lost 0 bases, J lost 6 bases, and 18 bases lay in between. Germline CDR1 and CDR2: LGHNA and YSLEER. This CDR3 has 17 amino acids. CDR3 in amino acids: CASSQDVGGGPPNEQFF. The CDR3 nucleotides read TGCGCCAGCAGCCAAGATGTAGGGGGGGGGCCACCCAATGAGCAGTTCTTC.

The V and J genes are TRBV7-2 and TRBJ2-2; D perhaps matches TRBD2 (5 bases). This CDR3 has 14 amino acids. V lost 5 bases, J lost 1 base, and 8 bases lay in between. CDR1 and CDR2 (germline): SGHTA, FQGNSA. The CDR3 DNA reads TGTGCCAGCAGCCGCGGACTGAACACCGGGGAGCTGTTTTTT. It is translated as CASSRGLNTGELFF. The entire variable domain, with the rest obtained from reference TRBV7-2 and TRBJ2-2, is as follows: GAGVSQSPSNKVTEKGKDVELRCDPISGHTALYWYRQSLGQGLEFLIYFQGNSAPDKSGLPSDRFSAERTGGSVSTLTIQRTQQEDSAVYLCASSRGLNTGELFFGEGSRLTVL.

This clone was seen ten or more times. The chain uses TRBV30 and TRBJ1-5; 8 bases fit TRBD1. V trimming: 0 bases; J trimming: 5 bases; junction bases outside the gene matches: 3. CDR1 is GTSNPN, CDR2 SVGIG, per germline (reference sequence). The CDR3 covers 14 residues. This CDR3 reads CAWSVDRGYQPQHF. CDR3 in DNA: TGTGCCTGGAGTGTAGACAGGGGTTATCAGCCCCAGCATTTT.

The V gene is TRBV13, the J gene TRBJ2-5; no reliable D call. CDR1 and CDR2 from the germline V gene are PRHDT and FYEKMQ (reference sequence). Trimming left V 4 bases short and J 5 bases short, with 17 bases between. The CDR3 has 15 residues. CDR3 residues: CASSSRVGLGETQYF. CDR3 DNA sequence: TGTGCCAGCAGCTCCCGTGTGGGGTTGGGGGAGACCCAGTACTTC.

V gene TRBV27 combines with J gene TRBJ1-2; 8 bases align to TRBD1. Unmatched junction bases numbered 4, after V lost 5 bases and J lost 2 bases. This CDR3 has 14 residues. Germline-derived CDR1 and CDR2 are MNHEY and SMNVEV (reference sequence). DNA of the CDR3: TGTGCCAGCAGTGACAGGGGCCCAAACTATGGCTACACCTTC. Its translation is CASSDRGPNYGYTF.

The chain links TRBV6-2 or TRBV6-3 to TRBJ1-5; D gene unclear. The V end was cut by 5 bases, the J end by 0 bases, with 11 bases between. CDR3 size: 15 residues. The germline V gene has CDR1 MNHEY and CDR2 SVGEGT. The CDR3 nucleotides are TGTGCCAGCAGTAACGCGGGAGGTAGCAATCAGCCCCAGCATTTT. This gives the protein CASSNAGGSNQPQHF.

J is TRBJ2-5 and V is TRBV7-2; 7 bases match TRBD1. The CDR3 is made up of 15 amino acids. Germline assignment: CDR1 SGHTA and CDR2 FQGNSA. V lost 1 base and J lost 5; bases outside the gene matches: 7. CDR3 region: CASSLGATGLETQYF. In DNA, the CDR3 is TGTGCCAGCAGCTTAGGAGCGACAGGGTTGGAGACCCAGTACTTC.

The chain combines TRBV19 with TRBJ1-4; perhaps TRBD1 as D (5 bases). CDR1 LNHDA and CDR2 SQIVND come from the germline V gene (reference sequence). CDR3 length: 17 amino acids. V was clipped by 3 bases and J by 4 bases, with 18 bases between them. The CDR3 region has the DNA TGTGCCAGTAGTATGGAGAGACCTGCGGGGCTTAATGAAAAACTGTTTTTT. Protein: CASSMERPAGLNEKLFF.

This sequence joins TRBV7-2 and TRBJ2-5; D is possibly TRBD2 (5 bases). The CDR3 is made up of 13 amino acids. The V gene lost 2 bases and the J gene lost 5 bases, with 9 bases spanning the gap. Germline lookup yields CDR1 SGHTA and CDR2 FQGNSA. In nucleotides, the CDR3 is TGTGCCAGCAGCTTATGGCCGGGGGAGACCCAGTACTTC. Its protein is CASSLWPGETQYF.

This chain connects TRBV20-1 to TRBJ2-1; 7 bases line up with TRBD2. This CDR3 comprises 16 residues. Germline assignment: CDR1 DFQATT and CDR2 SNEGSKA (reference sequence). Trimming at V came to 3 bases and at J to 3 bases, leaving 11 bases not matched to a gene. CDR3 bases: TGCAGTGCTAGTGGTTTTGGTCTAGCGGTCTACAATGAGCAGTTCTTC. Translating gives CSASGFGLAVYNEQFF.

The chain uses TRBV7-2 and TRBJ2-1; TRBD2 aligns across 8 bases. Trimming took 1 base from V and 4 from J; bases not matched to a gene: 9. The CDR3 extends over 17 amino acids. From germline, CDR1 is SGHTA and CDR2 FQGNSA. The CDR3 reads CASSLEAGLAGYNEQFF. The CDR3 DNA reads as TGTGCCAGCAGCTTAGAGGCGGGGCTAGCGGGTTACAATGAGCAGTTCTTC.

The chain carries TRBV18 and TRBJ2-7, with D unresolved. This CDR3 spans 11 amino acids. Per germline, CDR1 KGHSH and CDR2 LQKENI. Deletions cut 6 bases from V and 0 bases from J, with 3 bases between. CDR3 in amino acids: CASSFSYEQYF. The CDR3, as DNA: TGTGCCAGCTCTTTCTCCTACGAGCAGTACTTC.

CDR3 residues: CATASGGSTDTQYF. CDR3 DNA sequence: TGTGCCACCGCAAGCGGGGGGAGCACAGATACGCAGTATTTT. The gene calls are TRBV24-1 and TRBJ2-3, with TRBD2 identical over 9 bases. The length of the CDR3 is 14 residues. V was clipped by 9 bases and J by 0 bases; unmatched bases: 3. Looked up from germline, CDR1 is KGHDR and CDR2 is SFDVKD.

The chain joins TRBV5-1 to TRBJ2-7, with D unresolved. CDR3 size: 12 residues. Germline loops: CDR1 SGHRS, CDR2 YFSETQ. V was trimmed by 4 bases and J by 6 bases, leaving 11 bases between them. The CDR3 loop reads CASSNLAVEQYF. The CDR3 DNA reads as TGCGCCAGCAGCAACTTAGCTGTCGAGCAGTACTTC.

A single count supports this clone. This CDR3 reads CASSIGSGYEQYF. DNA of the CDR3: TGTGCCAGCAGTATCGGGAGTGGGTACGAGCAGTACTTC. V usage is TRBV27 and J usage is TRBJ2-7; D is perhaps TRBD2 (6 bases). This CDR3 comprises 13 residues. V was cut by 5 bases and J by 4 bases, with 12 bases left in between. Germline V gives CDR1 MNHEY, CDR2 SMNVEV (reference sequence).

V gene TRBV10-3 combines with J gene TRBJ1-2, with D tentatively TRBD1 (5 bases). Germline loops: CDR1 ENHRY, CDR2 SYGVKD. The CDR3 is 14 amino acids. The V end lost 4 bases, the J end lost 2 bases, and 11 bases lay between the germline ends. This chain's CDR3 is CAISAPGRNYGYTF. The CDR3 nucleotides are TGTGCCATCAGTGCTCCAGGGCGGAACTATGGCTACACCTTC.

The V gene is TRBV27, the J gene TRBJ2-3; 8 bases are a match to TRBD2. With 5 bases clipped from V and 1 base from J, the junction kept 14 bases outside the gene matches. The CDR3 has 18 amino acids. The germline V gene has CDR1 MNHEY and CDR2 SMNVEV (reference sequence). The CDR3, as DNA: TGTGCCAGCAGTCCACTGGGCGGGGGGTTCGAGCGCACAGATACGCAGTATTTT. Translated: CASSPLGGGFERTDTQYF.

The CDR3 bases are TGTGCCAGCAGTGAGCGACCCATTCCCTACTACGAGCAGTACTTC. Its translation: CASSERPIPYYEQYF. The genes are TRBV2 and TRBJ2-7; D not certain. The CDR3 loop spans 15 amino acids. The germline V gene encodes CDR1 SNHLY and CDR2 FYNNEI. With 3 bases removed from V and 3 bases from J, the gap between germline ends came to 15 bases. Supplemented by reference TRBV2 and TRBJ2-7, the full variable domain reads EPEVTQTPSHQVTQMGQEVILRCVPISNHLYFYWYRQILGQKVEFLVSFYNNEISEKSEIFDDQFSVERPDGSNFTLKIRSTKLEDSAMYFCASSERPIPYYEQYFGPGTRLTVT.

The CDR3, as DNA: TGCGCCAGCAGCTTGGGGACGGTGAACACCGGGGAGCTGTTTTTT. Protein: CASSLGTVNTGELFF. The chain combines TRBV5-1 with TRBJ2-2, with D hard to call. CDR1 is SGHRS, CDR2 YFSETQ, per germline. Deletions cut 0 bases from V and 1 base from J, with 7 bases between. This CDR3 has 15 residues. Together with reference TRBV5-1 and TRBJ2-2, the CDR3 gives the full variable domain: KAGVTQTPRYLIKTRGQQVTLSCSPISGHRSVSWYQQTPGQGLQFLFEYFSETQRNKGNFPGRFSGRQFSNSRSEMNVSTLELGDSALYLCASSLGTVNTGELFFGEGSRLTVL.

The gene calls are TRBV5-5 and TRBJ1-6, with 9 bases fitting TRBD1. This CDR3 is built from 17 residues. V was pared by 0 bases and J by 5 bases, with 6 bases of the junction left unmatched. Germline V lookup: CDR1 SGHKS, CDR2 YYEKEE (reference sequence). The CDR3 here is CASSLVTGGANNSPLHF. The CDR3 coding sequence is TGTGCCAGCAGCTTGGTAACAGGGGGCGCAAATAATTCACCCCTCCACTTT.

The chain joins TRBV9 to TRBJ2-3; the match to TRBD1 covers 8 bases. V shed 4 bases, J shed 4 bases, and the junction held 11 bases outside the gene matches. Germline CDR1 reads SGDLS; CDR2 reads YYNGEE. The CDR3 has 16 amino acids. In nucleotides, the CDR3 is TGTGCCAGCAGCATCCAGGGGGGACAGGCCGCAGATACGCAGTATTTT. Translating gives CASSIQGGQAADTQYF.

The rearrangement uses TRBV30 and TRBJ2-7; 7 bases agree with TRBD1. The CDR3 totals 11 residues. From germline, CDR1 is GTSNPN and CDR2 SVGIG (reference sequence). V was clipped by 2 bases and J by 9 bases; unmatched bases: 4. CDR3 bases: TGTGCCTGGAGTACAGGGGTAGGGCAGTACTTC. Translated, it gives CAWSTGVGQYF.